What follows describes a single T cell receptor beta chain. Which antigen it targets is not known. It has no much larger one-base neighbor in the sample; base qualities were not kept. CDR1 and CDR2 are drawn from the germline V gene (reference sequence): LNHDA, SQIVND. Including the terminal cysteine and phenylalanine, the CDR3 comprises 15 residues. Solely the CDR3 DNA is kept, with 45 bases framed from the first base. A distance of 19 bases separates the germline ends of V and J, which lose 8 bases and 6 bases respectively. Sample time point, as interpreted from the label and publication: baseline before first vaccination. Vaccinee samples were obtained from the UK trials COV001 and COV002, which included a single-blind randomized controlled phase 2/3 trial of AZD1222 (ChAdOx1 nCoV-19) in healthy adults. For TCRbeta chain sequencing, PBMC samples were collected from trial participants at day 0 and at day 28 after the second dose.

This entry belongs to a study of T cell responses to AZD1222 COVID-19 vaccine (dated by TCRdb to about 2021). About the investigation overall: AZD1222 recipients whose second dose came at about 4 weeks and those whose second dose came at about 12 weeks were combined into one group, since spike-specific TCR depth and breadth did not differ between the two schedules. TCR sequencing covered over 230 trial participants: 200 to 210 given two doses of AZD1222 and around 25 given two doses of MenACWY control vaccine. Trial participants were enrolled by age into subgroups of 18-55, 56-69 and 70-plus years, and 148, 28 and 57 TCR-sequenced participants, respectively, were included in these subgroups.

The paper as a whole reports these results and caveats: Vaccine-associated CD4 TCRs spanned the whole spike protein, with dominant responses in regions 160-218 and 743-854. Conclusions about previously exposed vaccinees were limited because only 6 or 7 AZD1222 recipients were SARS-CoV-2 seropositive at baseline. The 56-69-year group was small, and its depth increase did not reach significance, likely because of low power. Participants were mostly white British and included more females than males, and it was suggested by the authors that clonal diversity may have been underestimated. After two AZD1222 doses, both the breadth and the depth of spike-specific TCRs were significantly higher than at day 0 and than in MenACWY recipients. Epitopes outside the regions mutated in the B.1.351 and B.1.1.7 variants were reportedly recognized by nearly half of the unique spike-specific TCRs. Because no day 14 peak-response samples were available, repertoires were characterized only after the peak T cell response.

The CDR3 regions of human TCRbeta chains were analyzed by immunosequencing. The study's own analysis went as follows. Repertoire TCRs were checked for matches against a reference library of SARS-CoV-2-specific TCRs that had been generated using the MIRA antigen-specificity platform. Breadth was defined as the fraction of unique TCRs that were SARS-CoV-2-associated, and depth was defined as the fraction of total T cells that were SARS-CoV-2-associated. Each spike-specific TCR was assigned to its reactive spike region and to a CD4 or CD8 class using the MIRA data. Log10-transformed breadth and depth values were compared by one-way ANOVA with Sidak's multiple comparisons tests. Not all clones reach the TCRdb copy of this immuneACCESS table, which keeps in-frame sequences only. Checked studies attribute under half of the gap to unresolved V genes and leave the rest unexplained. V and J calls and clone size follow that table, whereas D and trimming were derived from the DNA. The sample table records about 180,000 clones; about 89% of these occur just once. The top ten clonotypes cover around 2% of the sample.

The rearrangement joined TRBV19 to TRBJ2-2; the D gene is not confidently resolved. This specimen consisted of peripheral blood, obtained on day 0 of AZD1222 vaccination. The receptor's source is an adult in good health. The nucleotide sequence reads as follows: TGTGCCAGTCGTGACCCGAGCCACATCCCCGGGGAGCTGTTTTTT. Its protein product is CASRDPSHIPGELFF.